Below, 17 T cell receptor beta chains from the same sample are listed, as sequenced in a study of blood T cell repertoires in COVID-19 (TCRdb year 2020). Libraries were constructed by the immunoSEQ multiplex PCR assay. TCRdb took over this immuneACCESS table, retaining in-frame rearrangements with V and J assigned. Such tables are incomplete; in checked studies, under half of the missing clones stem from an unresolved V gene, and the remainder is unexplained. The sample data list 70,000 to 95,000 clones, and roughly 96% of these were observed just once. Approximately 4.2% of the sample rests with the top ten. The sequenced material came from peripheral blood. The receptors shown here come from a human donor with active COVID-19. The donor label of this sample is uncertain.

The V and J genes are TRBV4-1 and TRBJ2-1; 10 bases are shared with TRBD2. V lost 0 bases to trimming and J lost 7 bases; unmatched junction nucleotides: 3. This CDR3 region has 15 residues. Germline V gene lookup returns CDR1 MGHRA and CDR2 YSYEKL. The DNA for the CDR3 is TGCGCCAGCAGCCAAGAAGCGGGGGGGTGGAATGAGCAGTTCTTC. Translated, it gives CASSQEAGGWNEQFF.

The V and J genes are TRBV11-3 and TRBJ1-2; possible D gene TRBD1, 5 bases. Germline V gene data show CDR1 as SGHNT and CDR2 as YENEEA. V lost 4 bases and J 3 bases, leaving 18 bases between the germline ends. The CDR3 runs 16 residues. CDR3 loop: CASSSGDLGLYYGYTF. Written as DNA, the CDR3 is TGTGCCAGCAGCTCGGGGGATTTGGGGCTTTACTATGGCTACACCTTC. The full variable domain, with the rest looked up from reference TRBV11-3 and TRBJ1-2, is EAGVVQSPRYKIIEKKQPVAFWCNPISGHNTLYWYLQNLGQGPELLIRYENEEAVDDSQLPKDRFSAERLKGVDSTLKIQPAELGDSAVYLCASSSGDLGLYYGYTFGSGTRLTVV.

The rearrangement uses TRBV6-1 and TRBJ2-7; D gene uncertain. Trimming stripped 0 bases from V and 3 bases from J, with 12 bases between. The germline V gene has CDR1 MNHNS and CDR2 SASEGT. CDR3 length: 15 amino acids. The CDR3 sequence is CASSEALSLSYEQYF. CDR3 DNA: TGTGCCAGCAGTGAAGCCTTAAGCCTTAGCTACGAGCAGTACTTC.

The chain recombines TRBV10-3 with TRBJ1-1; 9 bases are shared with TRBD1. J was trimmed by 2 bases and V by 1 base; bases with no gene match: 2. CDR3 size: 15 residues. Germline loops: CDR1 ENHRY, CDR2 SYGVKD. CDR3 amino acids: CAISEWGQGNTEAFF. For the CDR3, the DNA is TGTGCCATCAGTGAGTGGGGACAGGGAAACACTGAAGCTTTCTTT.

The chain has TRBV7-9 and TRBJ2-3, with no clear D. The CDR3 spans 12 residues. V lost 5 bases to trimming and J lost 6 bases, with 9 bases between them. Germline V gene sequence: CDR1 SEHNR, CDR2 FQNEAQ (reference sequence). CDR3 coding DNA: TGTGCCAGCAGCATACAGACGGATACGCAGTATTTT. Its translation is CASSIQTDTQYF.

Here the CDR3 DNA reads TGTGCCAGCTCAGCACTAGCGGTTGGATTCTACGAGCAGTACTTC. Residues: CASSALAVGFYEQYF. The chain uses TRBV18 and TRBJ2-7, with 8 bases fitting TRBD2. V was clipped by 5 bases and J by 3 bases; unmatched bases: 9. Germline CDR1 is KGHSH and CDR2 is LQKENI. CDR3 length: 15 residues.

The genes are TRBV5-6 and TRBJ2-2; perhaps TRBD1 as D (6 bases). The CDR3 is made up of 13 amino acids. Trimming took off 1 base at V and 5 bases at J, with 6 bases between the two ends. The germline gives CDR1 SGHDT, CDR2 YYEEEE. The CDR3 nucleotides read TGTGCCAGCAGCTTGACAGGGACCGGGGAGCTGTTTTTT. It is translated as CASSLTGTGELFF.

This chain joins TRBV5-5 and TRBJ1-6; tentative D call: TRBD1 (6 bases). Germline V CDR1 and CDR2: SGHKS, YYEKEE (reference sequence). CDR3 length equals 15 residues. The ends were cut back, 4 bases at V and 6 bases at J, with 14 bases in the middle. The CDR3 loop reads CASSQLTGSNSPLHF. The DNA for the CDR3 is TGTGCCAGCAGCCAACTAACAGGGAGTAATTCACCCCTCCACTTT.

This clone is a singleton in its sample. The chain has TRBV18 and TRBJ2-7; 8 bases map to TRBD1. The germline CDR1 and CDR2 sequences are KGHSH and LQKENI. This CDR3 region has 13 residues. V lost 9 bases to trimming and J lost 5 bases; unmatched junction nucleotides: 9. The CDR3 coding sequence is TGTGCCAGTTCCCAGGGGGCTAGGCACGAGCAGTACTTC. Translated, it gives CASSQGARHEQYF.

V and J are TRBV6-5 and TRBJ1-6, with no clear D. Per the germline V gene, CDR1 is MNHEY and CDR2 is SVGAGI. The V end was cut by 3 bases, the J end by 10 bases, with 16 bases between. This CDR3 is built from 15 residues. CDR3 residues: CASSYGADVKSPLHF. The CDR3 DNA follows: TGTGCCAGCAGTTATGGAGCTGACGTGAAGTCACCCCTCCACTTT.

The gene calls are TRBV3-1 (or the pseudogene TRBV3-2) and TRBJ2-7; 10 bases match TRBD2. The germline gives CDR1 LGHDT, CDR2 YNNKEL (reference sequence). The CDR3 extends over 20 amino acids. Trimming at V came to 1 base and at J to 6 bases, leaving 21 bases not matched to a gene. CDR3 sequence reads: CASSQVGFGKREGRSAEQYF. The CDR3 bases are TGTGCCAGCAGCCAAGTCGGGTTTGGGAAGCGGGAGGGCCGGTCCGCCGAGCAGTACTTC.

The V gene is TRBV29-1, the J gene TRBJ2-3, with 7 bases identical to TRBD2. J gave up 3 bases and V 4 bases, and 4 bases lay outside the gene matches. From germline, CDR1 is SQVTM and CDR2 ANQGSEA. This CDR3 has 13 residues. The CDR3 protein is CSVGLRETDTQYF. The DNA of the CDR3 is TGCAGCGTTGGTTTGCGGGAGACAGATACGCAGTATTTT.

A single count supports this clone. V usage is TRBV9 and J usage is TRBJ1-5; D not certain. V was pared by 0 bases and J by 4 bases, with 5 bases between. The germline V gene has CDR1 SGDLS and CDR2 YYNGEE. CDR3 length equals 13 residues. The DNA for the CDR3 is TGTGCCAGCAGCGTAGGAGAGAATCAGCCCCAGCATTTT. This gives the protein CASSVGENQPQHF. The whole variable domain, filled in from reference TRBV9 and TRBJ1-5, reads DSGVTQTPKHLITATGQRVTLRCSPRSGDLSVYWYQQSLDQGLQFLIQYYNGEERAKGNILERFSAQQFPDLHSELNLSSLELGDSALYFCASSVGENQPQHFGDGTRLSIL.

The gene calls are TRBV7-9 and TRBJ2-7; D is possibly TRBD2 (6 bases). The ends were cut back, 0 bases at V and 0 bases at J, with 21 bases in the middle. From germline, CDR1 is SEHNR and CDR2 FQNEAQ (reference sequence). CDR3 size: 19 residues. The CDR3 DNA follows: TGTGCCAGCAGCTTAGCACTCGGGGGATCCACGATGAGCTCCTACGAGCAGTACTTC. Translated: CASSLALGGSTMSSYEQYF.

V usage is TRBV7-2 and J usage is TRBJ2-5; 10 nucleotides match TRBD2. CDR1 and CDR2 (germline): SGHTA, FQGNSA. This CDR3 has 15 amino acids. V was pared by 5 bases and J by 4 bases, with 7 bases of the junction left unmatched. CDR3 region: CASSQSGGAPETQYF. DNA for the CDR3: TGTGCCAGCAGCCAGAGCGGGGGGGCCCCAGAGACCCAGTACTTC.

This clone turned up a few times. The chain recombines TRBV19 with TRBJ2-7, with D uncertain. Looked up from germline, CDR1 is LNHDA and CDR2 is SQIVND (reference sequence). The germline V and J ends were trimmed by 5 bases and 1 base, with 21 bases remaining between them. There are 17 residues in the CDR3. The CDR3 sequence is CASSPRSATARSYEQYF. The CDR3 bases are TGTGCCAGTAGTCCGAGATCGGCCACAGCCAGATCCTACGAGCAGTACTTC.

The rearrangement links TRBV2 to TRBJ1-2; 11 nucleotides agree with TRBD1. V dropped 4 bases and J dropped 10; count of bases not matched to a gene: 8. The length of the CDR3 is 14 residues. Germline assignment: CDR1 SNHLY and CDR2 FYNNEI. CDR3 in DNA: TGTGCCAGCAGTGTGGAAGGACAGGGGGCCGTCTACACCTTC. Translated: CASSVEGQGAVYTF.